The T cell receptor (beta chain) under discussion was sequenced for a study of cytotoxic CD8 clonotypes in ibrutinib-treated CLL. Points from the study as a whole: Once treatment began, public clonotypes, which were uncommon, contracted or stayed stable.

Frozen PBMC stocks contributed roughly 2 micrograms of genomic DNA to the TCR beta libraries. As for this clone: Its specificity is not known.

The CDR3 runs to 14 residues. Looked up from germline, CDR1 is LNHDA and CDR2 is SQIVND (reference sequence). V was cut by 6 bases and J by 10 bases, with 16 bases left in between. The assay was immunoSEQ multiplex PCR, and TCRdb's table has in-frame clones only and misses some. The sample gives approximately 30,000 clones, roughly 59% of which show up once; about 4.8% is in the top ten. This chain joins TRBV19 and TRBJ1-6; weak D call: TRBD1 (5 bases). The sample consisted of PBMCs, taken before ibrutinib treatment. This sequence originates from a human donor with chronic lymphocytic leukemia. The CDR3, as DNA: TGTGCCAGTAGCGCGACAGACTCCTGGTCACCCCTCCACTTT. Its protein product is CASSATDSWSPLHF.